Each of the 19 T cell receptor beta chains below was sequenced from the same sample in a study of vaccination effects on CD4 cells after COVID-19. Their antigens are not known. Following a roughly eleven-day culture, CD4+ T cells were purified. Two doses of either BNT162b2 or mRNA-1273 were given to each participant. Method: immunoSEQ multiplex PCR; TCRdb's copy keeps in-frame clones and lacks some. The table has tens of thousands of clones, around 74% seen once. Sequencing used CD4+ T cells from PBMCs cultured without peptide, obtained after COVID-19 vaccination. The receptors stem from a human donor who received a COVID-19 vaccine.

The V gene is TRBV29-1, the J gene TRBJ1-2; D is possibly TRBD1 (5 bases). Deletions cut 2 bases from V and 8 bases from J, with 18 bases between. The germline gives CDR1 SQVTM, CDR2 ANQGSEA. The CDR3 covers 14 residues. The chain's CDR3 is CSVESEAGVGGYTF. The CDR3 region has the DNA TGCAGCGTTGAATCAGAGGCGGGGGTGGGCGGCTACACCTTC.

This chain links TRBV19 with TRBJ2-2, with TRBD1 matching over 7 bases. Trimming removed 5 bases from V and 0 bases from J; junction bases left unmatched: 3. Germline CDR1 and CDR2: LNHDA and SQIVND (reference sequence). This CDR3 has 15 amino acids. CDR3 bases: TGTGCCAGTAGTGTCGGGACAGCGAACACCGGGGAGCTGTTTTTT. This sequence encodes CASSVGTANTGELFF.

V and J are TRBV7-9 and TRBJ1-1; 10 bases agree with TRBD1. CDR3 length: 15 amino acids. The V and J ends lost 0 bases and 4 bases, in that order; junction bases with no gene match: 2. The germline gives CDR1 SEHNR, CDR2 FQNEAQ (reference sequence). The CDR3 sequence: CASSLARTGGTEAFF. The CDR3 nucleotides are TGTGCCAGCAGCTTAGCAAGGACAGGGGGCACTGAAGCTTTCTTT.

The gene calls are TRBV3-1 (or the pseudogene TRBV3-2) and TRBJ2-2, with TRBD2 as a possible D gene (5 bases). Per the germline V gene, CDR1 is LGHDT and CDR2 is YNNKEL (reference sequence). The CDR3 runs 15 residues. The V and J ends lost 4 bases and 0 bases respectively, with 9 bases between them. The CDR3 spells CASSPSGANTGELFF. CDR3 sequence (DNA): TGTGCCAGCAGCCCGAGCGGCGCGAACACCGGGGAGCTGTTTTTT.

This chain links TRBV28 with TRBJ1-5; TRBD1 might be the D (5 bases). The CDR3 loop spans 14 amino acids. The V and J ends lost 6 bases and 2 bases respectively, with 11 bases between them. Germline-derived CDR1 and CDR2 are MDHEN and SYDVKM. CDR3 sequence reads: CASRRDGRNQPQHF. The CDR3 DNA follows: TGTGCCAGCAGGAGGGACGGACGCAATCAGCCCCAGCATTTT.

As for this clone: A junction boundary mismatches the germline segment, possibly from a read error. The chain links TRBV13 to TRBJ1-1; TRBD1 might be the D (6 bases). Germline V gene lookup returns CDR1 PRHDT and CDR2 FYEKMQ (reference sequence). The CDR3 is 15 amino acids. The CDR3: CASSLGQSPNTEAFF. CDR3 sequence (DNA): TGTGCCAGCAGCCTAGGACAGAGCCCGAACACTGAAGCTTTCTTT.

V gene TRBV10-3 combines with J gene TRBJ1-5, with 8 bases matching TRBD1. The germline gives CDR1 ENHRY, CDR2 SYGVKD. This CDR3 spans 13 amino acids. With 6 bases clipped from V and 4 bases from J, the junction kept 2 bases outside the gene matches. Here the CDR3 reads CAISQGANQPQHF. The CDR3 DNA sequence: TGTGCCATCAGCCAGGGGGCTAATCAGCCCCAGCATTTT.

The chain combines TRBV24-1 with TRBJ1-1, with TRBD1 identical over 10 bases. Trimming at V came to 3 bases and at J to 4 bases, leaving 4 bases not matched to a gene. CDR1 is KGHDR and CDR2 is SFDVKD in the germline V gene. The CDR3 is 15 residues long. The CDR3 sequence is CATSDGTGVTTEAFF. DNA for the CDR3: TGTGCCACCAGTGATGGGACAGGGGTTACCACTGAAGCTTTCTTT.

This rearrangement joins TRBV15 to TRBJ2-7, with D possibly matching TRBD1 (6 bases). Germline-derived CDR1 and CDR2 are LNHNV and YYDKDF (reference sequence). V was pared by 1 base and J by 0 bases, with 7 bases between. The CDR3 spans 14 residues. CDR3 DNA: TGTGCCACCAGCAGAGGGACAGACTCCTACGAGCAGTACGTC. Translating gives CATSRGTDSYEQYV.

CDR3 sequence (DNA): TGTGCCTGGAGTAACCTCTGGGACAGGACTAACTATGGCTACACCTTC. The encoded protein is CAWSNLWDRTNYGYTF. V gene TRBV30 combines with J gene TRBJ1-2, with 8 bases fitting TRBD1. The CDR3 covers 16 residues. Germline V gene sequence: CDR1 GTSNPN, CDR2 SVGIG (reference sequence). Unmatched junction bases numbered 8, after V lost 2 bases and J lost 0 bases. Filled out from reference TRBV30 and TRBJ1-2, the complete variable domain reads SQTIHQWPATLVQPVGSPLSLECTVEGTSNPNLYWYRQAAGRGLQLLFYSVGIGQISSEVPQNLSASRPQDRQFILSSKKLLLSDSGFYLCAWSNLWDRTNYGYTFGSGTRLTVV.

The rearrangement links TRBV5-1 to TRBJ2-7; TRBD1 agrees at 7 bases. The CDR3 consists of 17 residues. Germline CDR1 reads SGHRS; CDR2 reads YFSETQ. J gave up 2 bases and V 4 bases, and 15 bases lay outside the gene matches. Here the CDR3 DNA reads TGCGCCAGCAGCCCCGACCCGACAGGGTTTTTAACCTACGAGCAGTACGTC. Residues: CASSPDPTGFLTYEQYV.

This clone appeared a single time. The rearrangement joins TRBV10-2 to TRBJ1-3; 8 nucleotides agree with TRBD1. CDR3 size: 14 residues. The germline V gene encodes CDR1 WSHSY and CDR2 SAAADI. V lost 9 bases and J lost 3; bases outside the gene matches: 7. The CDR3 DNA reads TGCGCCAGTCAGGGGGCGGGTGATGGAAACACCATATATTTT. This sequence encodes CASQGAGDGNTIYF.

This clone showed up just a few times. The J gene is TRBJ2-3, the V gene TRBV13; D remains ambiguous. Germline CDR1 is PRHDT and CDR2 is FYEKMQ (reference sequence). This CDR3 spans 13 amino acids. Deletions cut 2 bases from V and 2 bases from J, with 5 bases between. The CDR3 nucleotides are TGTGCCAGCAGCTTACCCCCCACAGATACGCAGTATTTT. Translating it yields CASSLPPTDTQYF.

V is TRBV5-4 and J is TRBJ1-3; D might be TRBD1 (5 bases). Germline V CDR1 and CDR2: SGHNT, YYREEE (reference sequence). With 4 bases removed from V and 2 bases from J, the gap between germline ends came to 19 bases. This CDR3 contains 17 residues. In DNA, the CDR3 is TGTGCCAGCAGCCCGCCGGGGGGAGGAACTGCTGGAAACACCATATATTTT. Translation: CASSPPGGGTAGNTIYF.

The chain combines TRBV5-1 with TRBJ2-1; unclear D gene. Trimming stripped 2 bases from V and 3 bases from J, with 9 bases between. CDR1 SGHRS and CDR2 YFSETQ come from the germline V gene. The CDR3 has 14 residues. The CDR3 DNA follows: TGCGCCAGCAGCTTCAGGACCGACTACAATGAGCAGTTCTTC. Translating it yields CASSFRTDYNEQFF.

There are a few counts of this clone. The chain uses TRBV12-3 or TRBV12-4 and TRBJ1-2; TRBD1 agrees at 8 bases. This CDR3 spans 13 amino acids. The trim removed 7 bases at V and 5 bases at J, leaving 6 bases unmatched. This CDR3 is CASNPTGEYGYTF. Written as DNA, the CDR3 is TGTGCCAGCAATCCGACAGGGGAGTATGGCTACACCTTC.

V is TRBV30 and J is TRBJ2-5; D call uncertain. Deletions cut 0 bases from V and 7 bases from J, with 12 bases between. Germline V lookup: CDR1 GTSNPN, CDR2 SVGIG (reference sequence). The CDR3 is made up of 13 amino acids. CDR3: CAWSVTKVATQYF. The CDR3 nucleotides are TGTGCCTGGAGTGTAACTAAGGTAGCGACCCAGTACTTC.

This CDR3 reads CASSLGYHYGYTF. The CDR3 DNA reads TGTGCCAGCTCCCTAGGGTATCACTATGGCTACACCTTC. The chain combines TRBV6-5 with TRBJ1-2; D not certain. This CDR3 comprises 13 residues. The V end was cut by 8 bases, the J end by 3 bases, with 13 bases between. Germline CDR1 MNHEY, CDR2 SVGAGI.

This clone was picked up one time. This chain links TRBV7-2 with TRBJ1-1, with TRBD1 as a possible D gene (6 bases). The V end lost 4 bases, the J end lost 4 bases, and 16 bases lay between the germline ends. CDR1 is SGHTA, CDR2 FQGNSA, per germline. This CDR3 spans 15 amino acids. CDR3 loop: CASSSIRTVTTEAFF. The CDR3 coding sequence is TGTGCCAGCAGCTCCATTAGGACAGTAACCACTGAAGCTTTCTTT.